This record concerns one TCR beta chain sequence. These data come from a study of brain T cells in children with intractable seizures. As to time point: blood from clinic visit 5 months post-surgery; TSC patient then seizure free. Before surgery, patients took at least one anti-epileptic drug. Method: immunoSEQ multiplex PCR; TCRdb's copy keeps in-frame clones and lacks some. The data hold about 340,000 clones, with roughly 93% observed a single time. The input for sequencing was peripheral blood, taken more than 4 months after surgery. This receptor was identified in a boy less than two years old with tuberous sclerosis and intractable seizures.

CDR3 bases: TGTGCCAGTAGATGGACGACAGGGTTACTGTTGAACACTGAAGCTTTCTTT. Protein sequence: CASRWTTGLLLNTEAFF. The chain employs TRBV19 and TRBJ1-1; TRBD1 matches 7 bases. In germline, CDR1 is LNHDA, CDR2 SQIVND (reference sequence). J was trimmed by 0 bases and V by 6 bases; bases with no gene match: 13. The CDR3 totals 17 residues.